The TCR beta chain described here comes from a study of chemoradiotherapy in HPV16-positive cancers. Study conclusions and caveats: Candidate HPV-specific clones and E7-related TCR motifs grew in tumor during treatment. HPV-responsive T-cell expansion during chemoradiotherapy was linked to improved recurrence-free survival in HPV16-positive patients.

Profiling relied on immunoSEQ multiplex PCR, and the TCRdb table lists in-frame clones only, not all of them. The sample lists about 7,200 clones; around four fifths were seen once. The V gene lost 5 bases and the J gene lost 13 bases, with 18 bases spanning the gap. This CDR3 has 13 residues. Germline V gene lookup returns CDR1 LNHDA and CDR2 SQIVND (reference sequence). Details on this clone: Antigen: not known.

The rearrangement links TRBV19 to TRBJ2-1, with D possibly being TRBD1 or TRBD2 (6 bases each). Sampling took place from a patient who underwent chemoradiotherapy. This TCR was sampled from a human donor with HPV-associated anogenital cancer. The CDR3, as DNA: TGTGCCAGTAGTCCTCCCGTTCGGGGGCCACAGTTCTTC. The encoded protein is CASSPPVRGPQFF.